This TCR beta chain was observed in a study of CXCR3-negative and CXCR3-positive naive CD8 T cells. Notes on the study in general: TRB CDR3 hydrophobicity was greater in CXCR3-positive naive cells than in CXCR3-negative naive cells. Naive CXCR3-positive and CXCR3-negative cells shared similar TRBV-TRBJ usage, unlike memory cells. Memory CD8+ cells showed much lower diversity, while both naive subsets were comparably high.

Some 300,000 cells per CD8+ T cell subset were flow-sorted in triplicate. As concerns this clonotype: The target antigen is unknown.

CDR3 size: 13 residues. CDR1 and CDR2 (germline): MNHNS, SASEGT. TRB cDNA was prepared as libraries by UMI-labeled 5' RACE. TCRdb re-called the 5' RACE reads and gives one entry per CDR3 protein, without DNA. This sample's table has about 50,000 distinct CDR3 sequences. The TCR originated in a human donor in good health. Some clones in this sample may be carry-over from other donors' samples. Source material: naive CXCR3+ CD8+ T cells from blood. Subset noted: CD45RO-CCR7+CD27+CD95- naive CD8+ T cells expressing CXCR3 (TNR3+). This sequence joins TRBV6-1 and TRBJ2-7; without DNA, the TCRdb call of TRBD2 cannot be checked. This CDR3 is CASSVTVPYEQYF.